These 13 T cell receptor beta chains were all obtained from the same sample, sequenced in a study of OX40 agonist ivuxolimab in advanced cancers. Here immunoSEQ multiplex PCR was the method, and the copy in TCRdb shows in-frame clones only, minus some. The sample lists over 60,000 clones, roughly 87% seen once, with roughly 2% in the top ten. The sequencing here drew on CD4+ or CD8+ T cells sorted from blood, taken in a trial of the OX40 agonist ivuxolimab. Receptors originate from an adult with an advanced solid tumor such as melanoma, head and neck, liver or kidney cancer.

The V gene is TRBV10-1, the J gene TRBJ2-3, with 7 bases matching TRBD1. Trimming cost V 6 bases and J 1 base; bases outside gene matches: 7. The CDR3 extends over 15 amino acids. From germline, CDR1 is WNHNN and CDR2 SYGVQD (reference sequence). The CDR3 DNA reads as TGCGCCAGCAGCGGAGGACAGGAGCGCACAGATACGCAGTATTTT. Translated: CASSGGQERTDTQYF.

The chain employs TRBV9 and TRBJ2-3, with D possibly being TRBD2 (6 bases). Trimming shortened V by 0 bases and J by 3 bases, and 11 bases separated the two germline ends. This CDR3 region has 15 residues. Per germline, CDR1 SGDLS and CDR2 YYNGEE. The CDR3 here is CASSVAGEMTDTQYF. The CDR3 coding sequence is TGTGCCAGCAGCGTAGCGGGAGAGATGACAGATACGCAGTATTTT.

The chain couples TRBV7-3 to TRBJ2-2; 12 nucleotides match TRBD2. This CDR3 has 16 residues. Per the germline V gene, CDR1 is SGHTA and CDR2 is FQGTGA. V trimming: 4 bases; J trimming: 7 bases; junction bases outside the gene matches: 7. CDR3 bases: TGTGCCAGCAGCTCCAGACTAGCGGGAGAGGGCGGGGAGCTGTTTTTT. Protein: CASSSRLAGEGGELFF. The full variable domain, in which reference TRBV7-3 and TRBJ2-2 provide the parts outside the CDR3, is GAGVSQTPSNKVTEKGKYVELRCDPISGHTALYWYRQSLGQGPEFLIYFQGTGAADDSGLPNDRFFAVRPEGSVSTLKIQRTERGDSAVYLCASSSRLAGEGGELFFGEGSRLTVL.

The CDR3 nucleotides are TGTGCCAGCAGATTAGATTGGACAGGGGGCACAGATACGCAGTATTTT. It specifies CASRLDWTGGTDTQYF. J is TRBJ2-3 and V is TRBV5-5; 9 nucleotides match TRBD1. There are 16 residues in the CDR3. With 5 bases clipped from V and 1 base from J, the junction kept 8 bases outside the gene matches. Per germline, CDR1 SGHKS and CDR2 YYEKEE (reference sequence).

The CDR3 DNA follows: TGCGCCAGCAGCGCTGAGTGGTCTGGCGAGCAGTACTTC. Protein sequence: CASSAEWSGEQYF. V and J are TRBV5-1 and TRBJ2-7; no clear D. Germline assignment: CDR1 SGHRS and CDR2 YFSETQ. V was pared by 4 bases and J by 6 bases, with 14 bases between. The CDR3 totals 13 residues.

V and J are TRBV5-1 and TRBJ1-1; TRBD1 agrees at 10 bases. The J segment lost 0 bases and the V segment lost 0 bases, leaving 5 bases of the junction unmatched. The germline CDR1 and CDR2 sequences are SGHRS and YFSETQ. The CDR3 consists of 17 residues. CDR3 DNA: TGCGCCAGCAGCTTGGTGGGACAGGGGCGAATGAACACTGAAGCTTTCTTT. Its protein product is CASSLVGQGRMNTEAFF.

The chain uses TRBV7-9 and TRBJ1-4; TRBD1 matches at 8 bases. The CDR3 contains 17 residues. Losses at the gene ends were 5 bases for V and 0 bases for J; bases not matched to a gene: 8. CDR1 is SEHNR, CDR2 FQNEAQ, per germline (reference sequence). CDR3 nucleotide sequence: TGTGCCAGCAGCCCCGGACAGGGCGGTGCAACTAATGAAAAACTGTTTTTT. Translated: CASSPGQGGATNEKLFF.

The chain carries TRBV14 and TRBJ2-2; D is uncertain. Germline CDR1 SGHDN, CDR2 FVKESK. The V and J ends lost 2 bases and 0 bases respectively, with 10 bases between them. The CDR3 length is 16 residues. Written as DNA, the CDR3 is TGTGCCAGCAGCCAACTACAGCCCGCGAACACCGGGGAGCTGTTTTTT. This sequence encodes CASSQLQPANTGELFF.

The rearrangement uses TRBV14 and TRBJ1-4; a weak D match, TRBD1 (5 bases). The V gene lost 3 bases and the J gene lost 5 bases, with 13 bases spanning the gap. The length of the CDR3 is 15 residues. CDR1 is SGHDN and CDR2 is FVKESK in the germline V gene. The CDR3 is CASSHVGTSNEKLFF. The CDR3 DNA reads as TGTGCCAGCAGCCATGTAGGGACCTCGAATGAAAAACTGTTTTTT.

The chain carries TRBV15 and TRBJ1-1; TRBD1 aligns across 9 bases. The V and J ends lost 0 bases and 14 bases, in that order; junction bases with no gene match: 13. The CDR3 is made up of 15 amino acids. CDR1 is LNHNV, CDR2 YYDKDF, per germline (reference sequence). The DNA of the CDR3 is TGTGCCACCAGCAGAGATCGGGCTCGGGGACAGGGAAAGTTCTTT. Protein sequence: CATSRDRARGQGKFF.

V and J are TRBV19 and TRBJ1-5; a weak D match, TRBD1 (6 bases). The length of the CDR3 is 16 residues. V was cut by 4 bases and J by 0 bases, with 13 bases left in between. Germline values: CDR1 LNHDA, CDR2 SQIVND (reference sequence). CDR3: CASSTTGPYSNQPQHF. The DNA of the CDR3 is TGTGCCAGTAGTACCACAGGGCCATATAGCAATCAGCCCCAGCATTTT.

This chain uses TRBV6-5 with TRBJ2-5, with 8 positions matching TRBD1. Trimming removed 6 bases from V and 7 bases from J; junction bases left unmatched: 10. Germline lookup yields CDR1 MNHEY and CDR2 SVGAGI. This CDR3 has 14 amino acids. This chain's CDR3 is CASSLAGGQVTQYF. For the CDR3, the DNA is TGTGCCAGCAGCTTGGCAGGGGGCCAGGTGACCCAGTACTTC.

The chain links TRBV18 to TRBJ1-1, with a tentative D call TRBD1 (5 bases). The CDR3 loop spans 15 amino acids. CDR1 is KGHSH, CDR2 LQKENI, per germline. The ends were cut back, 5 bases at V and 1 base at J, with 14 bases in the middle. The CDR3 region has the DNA TGTGCCAGCTCAATGCAGGGTTTACCGAACACTGAAGCTTTCTTT. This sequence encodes CASSMQGLPNTEAFF. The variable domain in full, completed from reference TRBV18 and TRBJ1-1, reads NAGVMQNPRHLVRRRGQEARLRCSPMKGHSHVYWYRQLPEEGLKFMVYLQKENIIDESGMPKERFSAEFPKEGPSILRIQQVVRGDSAAYFCASSMQGLPNTEAFFGQGTRLTVV.